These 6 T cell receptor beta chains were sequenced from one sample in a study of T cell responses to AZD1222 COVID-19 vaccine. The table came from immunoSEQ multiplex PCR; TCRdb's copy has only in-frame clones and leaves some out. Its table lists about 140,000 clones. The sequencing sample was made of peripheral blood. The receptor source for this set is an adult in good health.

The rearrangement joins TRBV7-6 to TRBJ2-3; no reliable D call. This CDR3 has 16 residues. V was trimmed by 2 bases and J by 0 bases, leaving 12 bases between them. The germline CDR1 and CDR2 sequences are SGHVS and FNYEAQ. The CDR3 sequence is CASSLRIAGSTDTQYF. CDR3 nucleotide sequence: TGTGCCAGCAGCTTACGGATAGCTGGGAGCACAGATACGCAGTATTTT.

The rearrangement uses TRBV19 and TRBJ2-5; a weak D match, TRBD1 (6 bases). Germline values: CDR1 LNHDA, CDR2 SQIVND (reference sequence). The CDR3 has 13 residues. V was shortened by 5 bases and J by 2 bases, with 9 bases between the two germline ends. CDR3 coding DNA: TGTGCCAGTAGTTTCCAGGGGCAAGAGACCCAGTACTTC. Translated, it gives CASSFQGQETQYF.

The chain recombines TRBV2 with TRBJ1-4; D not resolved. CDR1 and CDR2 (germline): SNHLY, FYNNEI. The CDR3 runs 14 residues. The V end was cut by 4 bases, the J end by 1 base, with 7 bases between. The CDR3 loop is CASSGEGTNEKLFF. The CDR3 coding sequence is TGTGCCAGCAGTGGTGAGGGAACTAATGAAAAACTGTTTTTT.

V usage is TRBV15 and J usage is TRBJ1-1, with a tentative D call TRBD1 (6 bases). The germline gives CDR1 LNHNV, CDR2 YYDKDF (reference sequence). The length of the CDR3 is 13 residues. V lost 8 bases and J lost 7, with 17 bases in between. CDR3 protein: CATRRGGRGEAFF. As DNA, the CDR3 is TGTGCCACCCGAAGAGGGGGAAGGGGTGAAGCTTTCTTT.

The CDR3 region is CASSRGTGYTGELFF. As DNA, the CDR3 is TGTGCCAGCAGCCGCGGGACAGGATACACCGGGGAGCTGTTTTTT. The chain combines TRBV14 with TRBJ2-2; 8 bases agree with TRBD1. Trimming removed 4 bases from V and 3 bases from J; junction bases left unmatched: 4. Per germline, CDR1 SGHDN and CDR2 FVKESK. The CDR3 is 15 amino acids.

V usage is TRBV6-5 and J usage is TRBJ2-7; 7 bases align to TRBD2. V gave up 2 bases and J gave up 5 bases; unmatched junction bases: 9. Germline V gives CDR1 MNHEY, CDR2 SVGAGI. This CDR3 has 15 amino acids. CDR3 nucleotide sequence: TGTGCCAGCAGTTACCCAGGACAAGGGACTAACGAGCAGTACTTC. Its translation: CASSYPGQGTNEQYF.